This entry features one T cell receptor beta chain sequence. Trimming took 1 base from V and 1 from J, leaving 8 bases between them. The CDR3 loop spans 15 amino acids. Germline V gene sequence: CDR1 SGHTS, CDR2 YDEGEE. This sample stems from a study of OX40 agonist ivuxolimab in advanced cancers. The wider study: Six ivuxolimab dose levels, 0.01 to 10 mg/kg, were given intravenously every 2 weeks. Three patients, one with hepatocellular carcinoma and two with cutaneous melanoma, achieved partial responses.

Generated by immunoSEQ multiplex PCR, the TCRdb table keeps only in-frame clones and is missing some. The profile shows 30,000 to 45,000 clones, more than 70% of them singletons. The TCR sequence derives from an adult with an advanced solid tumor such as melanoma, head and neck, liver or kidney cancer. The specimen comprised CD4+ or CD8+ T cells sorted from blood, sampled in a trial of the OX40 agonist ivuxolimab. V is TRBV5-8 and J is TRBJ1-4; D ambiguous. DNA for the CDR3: TGTGCCAGCAGCTTGAACGGGAGAACTAATGAAAAACTGTTTTTT. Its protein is CASSLNGRTNEKLFF.